The 3 T cell receptor beta chains reported below all come from one sample, sequenced in a study of T cells in Graves' hyperthyroidism and ophthalmopathy. Researchers amplified the TCR beta CDR3 regions from RNA transcripts. An initial round of RT-PCR targeting the TCR CDR3 relied on the HTBI primer set. Via MiXCR, TCRdb re-called the multiplex PCR reads, giving one row per CDR3 protein. The repertoire includes fewer than 800,000 distinct CDR3 sequences, 16% of them detected once, and around 8% sits in the top ten. Sequencing input: blood. These receptors all stem from a man aged 18 to 29 with Graves' hyperthyroidism.

This clonotype was found many times. The DNA for the CDR3 is TGTGCCGTATTTGCAACTAATGAAAAACTGTTTTTT. Translated: CAVFATNEKLFF. The chain carries TRBV6-2 or TRBV6-3 and TRBJ1-4, with D uncertain. The germline V gene encodes CDR1 MNHEY and CDR2 SVGEGT. The CDR3 extends over 12 amino acids. V lost 11 bases and J 0 bases, leaving 7 bases between the germline ends.

This clonotype occurred a few times. The chain uses TRBV24-1 and TRBJ2-1, with D tentatively TRBD1 (5 bases). Germline lookup yields CDR1 KGHDR and CDR2 SFDVKD. This CDR3 spans 13 amino acids. The V gene lost 4 bases and the J gene lost 7 bases, with 10 bases spanning the gap. The CDR3 nucleotides are TGTGCCACCAGTGACCCGACAGCTAATGAGCAGTTCTTC. It specifies CATSDPTANEQFF.

V gene TRBV5-1 combines with J gene TRBJ1-1; a possible D gene is TRBD1 (6 bases). CDR1 and CDR2 (germline): SGHRS, YFSETQ. Trimming took off 4 bases at V and 10 bases at J, with 17 bases between the two ends. The CDR3 spans 13 residues. The CDR3 sequence is CASSPTGSPPAFF. The CDR3 bases are TGCGCCAGCAGCCCCACAGGGAGCCCGCCAGCTTTCTTT.